This TCR beta chain appears in the sequencing data of a study of blood T cell repertoires in COVID-19. Germline V gives CDR1 SEHNR, CDR2 FQNEAQ (reference sequence). The ends lost 3 bases at V and 4 bases at J; junction bases unmatched: 8. The CDR3 covers 16 residues. The data were produced by immunoSEQ multiplex PCR, yet TCRdb's version contains in-frame clones alone and is incomplete. The profile shows some 250,000 clones, 85% to 90% of them singletons. The chain recombines TRBV7-9 with TRBJ2-1; TRBD2 matches 8 bases. Sequencing input: PBMCs or T cells enriched from blood (not recorded which). This TCR was recovered from a man aged 18-30 years who had recovered from COVID-19. The DNA for the CDR3 is TGTGCCAGCAGCTTTACTCTAGCGGGCGAATACAATGAGCAGTTCTTC. This gives the protein CASSFTLAGEYNEQFF.